Presented here are 5 T cell receptor beta chains from one specimen sequenced in a study of T cell repertoires in cytomegalovirus infection. TCRdb re-called the reads with MiXCR, one entry per CDR3 protein. The sample consists of just over 450,000 distinct CDR3 sequences, about 42% of them appearing once. What these receptors recognize is not known. The source material was cultured PBMCs, sampled from culture after CMV antigen stimulation. These receptors all come from a human donor in good health (CMV status not recorded). Some clones in this sample may be carry-over from other donors' samples.

The genes are TRBV15 and TRBJ2-3; either TRBD1 or TRBD2 may fit D (5 bases each). V shed 2 bases and J shed 5 bases, with 11 bases lying between them. Per the germline V gene, CDR1 is LNHNV and CDR2 is YYDKDF (reference sequence). This CDR3 has 14 amino acids. The CDR3 sequence is CATSRPGARDTQYF. The CDR3 bases are TGTGCCACCAGCAGACCCGGGGCTAGAGATACGCAGTATTTT.

This clonotype was detected many times. The genes are TRBV7-9 and TRBJ1-6; a weak D match, TRBD1 (5 bases). The V end was cut by 4 bases, the J end by 10 bases, with 20 bases between. This CDR3 is 16 amino acids long. Germline CDR1 is SEHNR and CDR2 is FQNEAQ (reference sequence). CDR3 region: CASSSKPGRKESPLHF. In DNA, the CDR3 is TGTGCCAGCAGCTCGAAACCGGGACGAAAAGAATCACCCCTCCACTTT.

There are a few counts of this clonotype. The rearrangement links TRBV7-2 to TRBJ1-6; possibly TRBD1 for D (5 bases). Between the trimmed V and J ends, which lost 1 base and 7 bases, there was a span of 14 bases. The CDR3 sequence is 16 residues long. CDR1 and CDR2 from the germline V gene are SGHTA and FQGNSA. The DNA for the CDR3 is TGTGCCAGCAGCTTAGTGTCAGGGTATTTGAATTCACCCCTCCACTTT. Its translation: CASSLVSGYLNSPLHF.

The gene calls are TRBV18 and TRBJ2-7, with 8 bases aligning to TRBD1. This CDR3 region has 13 residues. Per germline, CDR1 KGHSH and CDR2 LQKENI. Trimming removed 3 bases from V and 6 bases from J; junction bases left unmatched: 4. The CDR3 region has the DNA TGTGCCAGCTCACCGAACAGGGGGACCGAGCAGTACTTC. Its translation is CASSPNRGTEQYF.

This clonotype was observed a handful of times. The chain employs TRBV6-1 and TRBJ2-7, with 15 bases matching TRBD2. The V gene end was trimmed by 4 bases and the J gene end by 1 base; junction bases not matched to a gene: 11. Germline V gives CDR1 MNHNS, CDR2 SASEGT. This CDR3 has 19 amino acids. CDR3 loop: CASSGSGLAGGPKSYEQYF. The CDR3 region has the DNA TGTGCCAGCAGTGGAAGTGGACTAGCGGGGGGGCCAAAGTCCTACGAGCAGTACTTC.